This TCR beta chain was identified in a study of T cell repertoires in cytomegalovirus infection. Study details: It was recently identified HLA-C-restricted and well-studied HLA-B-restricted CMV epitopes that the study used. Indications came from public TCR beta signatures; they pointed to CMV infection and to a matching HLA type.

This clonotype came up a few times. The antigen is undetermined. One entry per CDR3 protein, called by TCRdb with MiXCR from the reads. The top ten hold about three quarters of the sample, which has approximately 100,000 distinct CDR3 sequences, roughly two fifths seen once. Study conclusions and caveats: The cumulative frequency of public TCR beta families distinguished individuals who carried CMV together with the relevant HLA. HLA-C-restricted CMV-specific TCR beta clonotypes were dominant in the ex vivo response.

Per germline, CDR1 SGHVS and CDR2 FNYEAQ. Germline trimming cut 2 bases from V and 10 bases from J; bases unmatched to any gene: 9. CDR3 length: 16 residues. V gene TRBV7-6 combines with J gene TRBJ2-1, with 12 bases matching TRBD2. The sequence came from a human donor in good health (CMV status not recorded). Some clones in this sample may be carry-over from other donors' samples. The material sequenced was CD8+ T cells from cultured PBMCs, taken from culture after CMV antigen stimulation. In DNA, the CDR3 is TGTGCCAGCAGCTTACGTCTAGCGGGGGGGCCCCACGAGCAGTTCTTC. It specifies CASSLRLAGGPHEQFF.